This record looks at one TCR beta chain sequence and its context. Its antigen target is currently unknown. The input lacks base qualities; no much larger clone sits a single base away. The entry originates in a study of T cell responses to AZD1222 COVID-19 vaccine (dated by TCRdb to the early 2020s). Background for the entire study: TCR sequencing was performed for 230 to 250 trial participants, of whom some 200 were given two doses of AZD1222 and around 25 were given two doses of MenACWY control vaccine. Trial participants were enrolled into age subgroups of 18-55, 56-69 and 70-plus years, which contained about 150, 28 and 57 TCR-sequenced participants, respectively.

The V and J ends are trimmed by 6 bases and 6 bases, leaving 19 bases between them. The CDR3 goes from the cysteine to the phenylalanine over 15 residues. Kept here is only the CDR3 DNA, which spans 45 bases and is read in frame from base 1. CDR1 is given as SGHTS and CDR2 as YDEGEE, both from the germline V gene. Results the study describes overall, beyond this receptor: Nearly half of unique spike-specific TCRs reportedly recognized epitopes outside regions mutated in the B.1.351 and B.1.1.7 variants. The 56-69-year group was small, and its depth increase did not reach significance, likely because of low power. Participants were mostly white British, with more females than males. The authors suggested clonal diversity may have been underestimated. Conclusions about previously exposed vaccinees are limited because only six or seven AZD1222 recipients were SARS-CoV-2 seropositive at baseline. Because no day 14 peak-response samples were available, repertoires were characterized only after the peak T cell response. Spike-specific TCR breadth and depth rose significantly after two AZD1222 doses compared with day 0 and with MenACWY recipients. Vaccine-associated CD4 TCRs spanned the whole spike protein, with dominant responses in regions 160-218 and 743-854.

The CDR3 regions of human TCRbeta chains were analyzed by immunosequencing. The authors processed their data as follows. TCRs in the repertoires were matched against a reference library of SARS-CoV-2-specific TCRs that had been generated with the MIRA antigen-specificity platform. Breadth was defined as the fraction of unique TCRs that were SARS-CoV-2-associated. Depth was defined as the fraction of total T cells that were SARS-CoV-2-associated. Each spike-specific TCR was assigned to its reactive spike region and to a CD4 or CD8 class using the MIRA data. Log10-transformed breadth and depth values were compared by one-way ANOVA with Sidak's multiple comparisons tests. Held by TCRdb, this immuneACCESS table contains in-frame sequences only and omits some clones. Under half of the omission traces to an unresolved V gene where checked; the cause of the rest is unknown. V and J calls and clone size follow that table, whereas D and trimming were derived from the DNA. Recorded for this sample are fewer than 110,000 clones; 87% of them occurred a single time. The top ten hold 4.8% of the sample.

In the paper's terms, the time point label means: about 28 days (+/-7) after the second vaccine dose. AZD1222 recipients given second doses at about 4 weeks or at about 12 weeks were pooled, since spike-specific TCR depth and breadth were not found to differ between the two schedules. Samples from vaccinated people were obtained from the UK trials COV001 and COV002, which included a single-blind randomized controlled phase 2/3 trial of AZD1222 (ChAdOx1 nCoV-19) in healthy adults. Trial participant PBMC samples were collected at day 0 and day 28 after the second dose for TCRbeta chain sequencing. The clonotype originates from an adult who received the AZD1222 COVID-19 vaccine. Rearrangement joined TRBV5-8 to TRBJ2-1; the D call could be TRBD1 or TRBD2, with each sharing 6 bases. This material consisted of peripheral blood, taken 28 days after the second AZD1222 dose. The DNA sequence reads TGTGCCAGCACCACCGGAGGGACACACTCCAATGAGCAGTTCTTC. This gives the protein CASTTGGTHSNEQFF. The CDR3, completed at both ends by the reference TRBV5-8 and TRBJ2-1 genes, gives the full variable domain EAGVTQSPTHLIKTRGQQATLRCSPISGHTSVYWYQQALGLGLQFLLWYDEGEERNRGNFPPRFSGRQFPNYSSELNVNALELEDSALYLCASTTGGTHSNEQFFGPGTRLTVL.